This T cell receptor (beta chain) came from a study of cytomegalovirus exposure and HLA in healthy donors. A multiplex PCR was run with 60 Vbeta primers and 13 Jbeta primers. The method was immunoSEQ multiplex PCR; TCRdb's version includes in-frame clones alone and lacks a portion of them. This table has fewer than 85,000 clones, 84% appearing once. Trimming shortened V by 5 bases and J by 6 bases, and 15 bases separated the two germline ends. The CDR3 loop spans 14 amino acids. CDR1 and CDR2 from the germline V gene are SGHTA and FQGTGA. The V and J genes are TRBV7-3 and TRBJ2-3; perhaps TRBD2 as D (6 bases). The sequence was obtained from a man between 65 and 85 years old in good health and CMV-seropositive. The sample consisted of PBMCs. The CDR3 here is CASSHSRLEDTQYF. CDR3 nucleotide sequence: TGTGCCAGCAGCCATTCCCGACTAGAGGATACGCAGTATTTT.